These T cell receptor beta chains were read from a single sample in a study of response to subunit inactivated influenza vaccine. TCRdb used MiXCR to reprocess the RT-PCR reads, holding one entry per CDR3 protein. The sample holds fewer than 700,000 distinct CDR3 sequences, about an eighth seen once. The source material was PBMCs from blood, sampled more than 35 days after vaccination. The receptors come from a man aged 50 to 60 who received an inactivated influenza vaccine. The CDR3 runs from the conserved cysteine through the conserved F or W. A D gene is named only where the DNA matches it firmly. For some rows the clone size is stated as once, few or many, or as a class when expanded; others skip it.

>TRBJ2-1|NA|TRBD2|TRBV5-6
TGTGCCAGCAGCTATCCGGGGGGGCCCAATGAGCAGTTCTTC
CASSYPGGPNEQFF
>TRBJ2-7|NA|NA|TRBV6-2/TRBV6-3
TGTGCCAGCAGTTACGAGTTTGGACAGACACCCCAGTACTTC
CASSYEFGQTPQYF
>TRBJ1-1|NA|NA|TRBV29-1
TGCAGCGTTCAGAACACTGAAGCTTTCTTT
CSVQNTEAFF
>TRBJ2-3|NA|NA|TRBV3-1
TGTGCCAGCAGCCAAGTGGGGACAAGGACAGATACGCAGTATTTT
CASSQVGTRTDTQYF
>TRBJ1-5|many|NA|TRBV29-1
TGCAGCGTTGTGGTTGAGCCGAGCCAGCCCCAGCATTTT
CSVVVEPSQPQHF
>TRBJ1-4|NA|TRBD1|TRBV12-3/TRBV12-4
TGTGCCAGCAGGAGCCGGGACAGGGAATGGAAACTGTTTTTT
CASRSRDREWKLFF
>TRBJ2-1|many|TRBD1|TRBV29-1
TGCAGCGTTGAAAGGACAGGGGACTACAATGAGCAGTTCTTC
CSVERTGDYNEQFF
>TRBJ2-7|NA|TRBD1|TRBV10-2
TGCGCCAGCAGGCCGAGCTCCAGGGGGTACGAGCAGTACTTC
CASRPSSRGYEQYF
>TRBJ2-1|NA|TRBD1|TRBV9
TGTGCCAGCAGCGTAGGCCAGGGGGCGGACAATGAGCAGTTCTTC
CASSVGQGADNEQFF
>TRBJ1-2|NA|NA|TRBV29-1
TGCAGCGTTGAAAGTGATTACAGGGACGCTGGCTACACCTTC
CSVESDYRDAGYTF
>TRBJ1-4|NA|TRBD1|TRBV7-2
TGTGCCAGCAGCTTAGGGGACAGGGAAGGTGAAAAACTGTTTTTT
CASSLGDREGEKLFF
>TRBJ2-5|few|NA|TRBV6-5
TGTGCCAGCAGTTACTTCAAGGCAGGGAGAAAGGAGACCCAGTACTTC
CASSYFKAGRKETQYF
>TRBJ2-7|few|NA|TRBV7-2
TGTGCCAGCAGCAGGACTCACAGCTCCTACGAGCAGTACTTC
CASSRTHSSYEQYF
>TRBJ2-3|NA|TRBD2|TRBV20-1
TGCAGTGCTAGAAGGTTAGCGGGAGCGACAGATACGCAGTATTTT
CSARRLAGATDTQYF
>TRBJ2-2|many|NA|TRBV7-2
TGTGCCAGCAGCTGGGGGGGCCCCCGGCCCGGGGAGCTGTTTTTT
CASSWGGPRPGELFF
>TRBJ2-5|NA|NA|TRBV7-3
TGTGCCAGCAGCCGATCAGGAACAGGGTACCAAGAGACCCAGTACTTC
CASSRSGTGYQETQYF
>TRBJ2-1|few|TRBD1|TRBV5-5
TGTGCCAGCAGGGGGACAGGGGGCCATTATACTAGGGATGAGCAGTTCTTC
CASRGTGGHYTRDEQFF
>TRBJ1-4|NA|TRBD1|TRBV12-3/TRBV12-4
TGTGCCAGCAGCCCGCCCGGGACAGGGCAGGAAAAACTGTTTTTT
CASSPPGTGQEKLFF
>TRBJ2-1|NA|TRBD1|TRBV27
TGTGCCAGCAGAAACAGGGGTGGGGAGCAGTTCTTC
CASRNRGGEQFF
>TRBJ1-2|few|NA|TRBV20-1
TGCAGTGCTAGGTCCGCGGGCTACACCTTC
CSARSAGYTF
>TRBJ2-7|many|NA|TRBV5-5
TGTGCCAGCAGCTTAGTCGGGATCTCCTACGAGCAGTACTTC
CASSLVGISYEQYF
>TRBJ2-3|many|NA|TRBV29-1
TGCAGCCACAGTGGAACGCAGTATTTT
CSHSGTQYF
>TRBJ2-7|NA|NA|TRBV6-5
TGTGCCAGCAGTTACCCATCTGGGCGGGGCGACTACGAGCAGTACTTC
CASSYPSGRGDYEQYF
>TRBJ2-7|many|NA|TRBV5-1
TGCGCCAGCAGCTTCACCAAGACAGGTCCGCCCTACGAGCAGTACTTC
CASSFTKTGPPYEQYF
>TRBJ1-1|few|TRBD1|TRBV20-1
TGCAGTGCTAGCAAGGAGCAGGGGGCAGGAACTGAAGCTTTCTTT
CSASKEQGAGTEAFF
>TRBJ2-3|NA|TRBD1|TRBV20-1
TGCAGTGCTAGAGATACAGGGGGCCAGAGCACAGATACGCAGTATTTT
CSARDTGGQSTDTQYF
>TRBJ2-1|few|NA|TRBV7-9
TGTGCCAGCAGCTTAGGAGTCCATGAGCAGTTCTTC
CASSLGVHEQFF
>TRBJ2-5|few|TRBD2|TRBV11-2
TGTGCCAGCAGCTTAGCGGGGGGGGGTCGGGAGACCCAGTACTTC
CASSLAGGGRETQYF
>TRBJ2-2|NA|NA|TRBV15
TGTGCCACCAGCAGAGATCTGGTCTCCGGGGAGCTGTTTTTT
CATSRDLVSGELFF
>TRBJ2-7|many|TRBD2|TRBV9
TGTGCCAGCAGCGTAGCGGCTAGCGGTACCTACGAGCAGTACTTC
CASSVAASGTYEQYF
>TRBJ1-1|many|NA|TRBV28
TGTGCCAGCAGTTTACAGGGCCAGCCGATGAACACTGAAGCTTTCTTT
CASSLQGQPMNTEAFF
>TRBJ2-3|many|TRBD2|TRBV28
TGTGCCAGCAGTCCCGGGACTAGCGCAGATACGCAGTATTTT
CASSPGTSADTQYF
>TRBJ2-1|NA|TRBD1|TRBV27
TGTGCCAGCCAATGGGACAGGTCCGGCAATGAGCAGTTCTTC
CASQWDRSGNEQFF
>TRBJ2-5|NA|NA|TRBV7-8
TGTGCCAGCAGCTTAACTAGCACAGAGACCCAGTACTTC
CASSLTSTETQYF
>TRBJ2-1|few|NA|TRBV7-9
TGTGCCAGCAGCACCCCCCGCACTAGTGGTACGATCTTC
CASSTPRTSGTIF
>TRBJ1-5|few|TRBD1|TRBV5-5
TGTGCCAGCAGCCCGGGACAGATCCCTCTATCGGGTCAGCCCCAGCATTTT
CASSPGQIPLSGQPQHF
>TRBJ2-2|many|TRBD1|TRBV24-1
TGTGCCACCAGTGATGCCACGGGACAGGGGTTCACCGGGGAGCTGTTTTTT
CATSDATGQGFTGELFF
>TRBJ2-2|few|NA|TRBV29-1
TGCAGCGCCGAACGGGGCACCGGGGAGCTGTTTTTT
CSAERGTGELFF
>TRBJ2-1|many|TRBD2|TRBV20-1
TGCAGTGCAAAACGAGCGGGATTGCCCTACAATGAGCAGTTCTTC
CSAKRAGLPYNEQFF
>TRBJ1-6|few|NA|TRBV4-2
TGTGCCAGCAAGGGCCGGGACACCTATAATTCACCCCTCCACTTT
CASKGRDTYNSPLHF
>TRBJ2-5|NA|NA|TRBV20-1
TGCAGTGCTAGTTTTGGCGGGATGGAGACCCAGTACTTC
CSASFGGMETQYF
>TRBJ2-7|few|NA|TRBV18
TGTGCCAGCTCACCAGCTGGGGCCCGAGTGGCCGAGCAGTACTTC
CASSPAGARVAEQYF
>TRBJ2-5|NA|TRBD2|TRBV5-6
TGTGCCAGCAGCTTAAATAGCGGGGCTTGGAGGGAGACCCAGTACTTC
CASSLNSGAWRETQYF
>TRBJ2-2|few|NA|TRBV7-2
TGTGCCAGCAGCTCACCGGGGGTGAACACCGGGGAGCTGTTTTTT
CASSSPGVNTGELFF
>TRBJ2-7|many|NA|TRBV6-2/TRBV6-3
TGTGCCAGCAGTTTCTTCCGGGACGAATTTGAGCAGTACTTC
CASSFFRDEFEQYF
>TRBJ2-1|NA|NA|TRBV28
TGTGCCAGCAGTTCTCCCCGGACCATGAGGTCCTACAATGAGCAGTTCTTC
CASSSPRTMRSYNEQFF
>TRBJ1-2|NA|NA|TRBV30
TGTGCCTGGAGTGTACGATCGGCTTACTATGGCTACACCTTC
CAWSVRSAYYGYTF
>TRBJ2-7|many|TRBD1|TRBV20-1
TGCAGTGCTAGGGGACAGGACTTCTACGAGCAGTACTTC
CSARGQDFYEQYF
>TRBJ2-1|NA|TRBD2|TRBV18
TGTGCCAGCTCACAACCAAGCGGGAGTTCCTATGAGCAGTTCTTC
CASSQPSGSSYEQFF
>TRBJ2-5|NA|NA|TRBV7-9
TGTGCCAGCAGTGGTGTAGGGAAGGAGACCCAGTACTTC
CASSGVGKETQYF
>TRBJ1-2|NA|NA|TRBV7-2
TGTGCCAGCAGCTTAGACTCGGGACGTGGCTACACCTTC
CASSLDSGRGYTF